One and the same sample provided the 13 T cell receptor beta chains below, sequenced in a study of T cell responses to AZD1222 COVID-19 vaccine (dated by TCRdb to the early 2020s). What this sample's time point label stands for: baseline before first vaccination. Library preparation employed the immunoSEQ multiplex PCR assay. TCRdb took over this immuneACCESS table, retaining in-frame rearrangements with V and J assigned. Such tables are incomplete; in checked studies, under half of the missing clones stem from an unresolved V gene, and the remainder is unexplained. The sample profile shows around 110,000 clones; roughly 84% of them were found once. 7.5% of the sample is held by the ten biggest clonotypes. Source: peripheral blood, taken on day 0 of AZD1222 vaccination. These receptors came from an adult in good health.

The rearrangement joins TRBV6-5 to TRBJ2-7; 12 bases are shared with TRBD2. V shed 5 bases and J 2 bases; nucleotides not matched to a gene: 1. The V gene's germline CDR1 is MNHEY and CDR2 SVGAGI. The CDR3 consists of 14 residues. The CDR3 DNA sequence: TGTGCCAGCAGTCGACTAGCGGGAGCCTACGAGCAGTACTTC. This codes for CASSRLAGAYEQYF.

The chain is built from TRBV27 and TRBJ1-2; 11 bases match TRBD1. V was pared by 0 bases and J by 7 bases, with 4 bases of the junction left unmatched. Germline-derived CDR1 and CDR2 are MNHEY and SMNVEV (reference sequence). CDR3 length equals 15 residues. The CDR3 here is CASSLSVGTGGGYTF. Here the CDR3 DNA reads TGTGCCAGCAGTTTATCGGTGGGGACAGGGGGTGGCTACACCTTC.

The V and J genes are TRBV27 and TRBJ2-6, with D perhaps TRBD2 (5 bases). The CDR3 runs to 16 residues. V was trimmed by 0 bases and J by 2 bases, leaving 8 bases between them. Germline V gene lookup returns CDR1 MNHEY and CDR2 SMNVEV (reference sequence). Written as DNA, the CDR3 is TGTGCCAGCAGTTTATCACCCGGGGCTGGGGCCAACGTCCTGACTTTC. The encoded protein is CASSLSPGAGANVLTF.

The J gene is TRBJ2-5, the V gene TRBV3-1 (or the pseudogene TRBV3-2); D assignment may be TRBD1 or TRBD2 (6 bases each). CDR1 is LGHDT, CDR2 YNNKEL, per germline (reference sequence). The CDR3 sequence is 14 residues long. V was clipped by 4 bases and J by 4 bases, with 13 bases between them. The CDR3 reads CASSLTGGGETQYF. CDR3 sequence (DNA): TGTGCCAGCAGCCTGACCGGGGGCGGAGAGACCCAGTACTTC.

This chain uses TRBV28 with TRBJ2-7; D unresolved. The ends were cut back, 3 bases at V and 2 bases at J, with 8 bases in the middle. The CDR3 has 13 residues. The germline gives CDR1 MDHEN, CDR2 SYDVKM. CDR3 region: CASSFPTAYEQYF. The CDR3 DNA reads TGTGCCAGCAGTTTTCCCACAGCCTACGAGCAGTACTTC.

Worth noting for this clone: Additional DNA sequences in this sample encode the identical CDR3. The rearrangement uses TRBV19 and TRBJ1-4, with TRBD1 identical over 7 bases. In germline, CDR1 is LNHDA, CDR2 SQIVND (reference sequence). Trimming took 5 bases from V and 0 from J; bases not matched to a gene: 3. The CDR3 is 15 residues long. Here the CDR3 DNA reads TGTGCCAGTAGTCCCGGGACAGCAACTAATGAAAAACTGTTTTTT. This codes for CASSPGTATNEKLFF.

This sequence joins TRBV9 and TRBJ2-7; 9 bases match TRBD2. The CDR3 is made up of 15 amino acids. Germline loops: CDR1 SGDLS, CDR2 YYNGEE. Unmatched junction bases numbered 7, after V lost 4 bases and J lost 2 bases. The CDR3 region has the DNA TGTGCCAGCAGCCCCCGTTTAGCGGGAGCCTACGAGCAGTACTTC. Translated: CASSPRLAGAYEQYF. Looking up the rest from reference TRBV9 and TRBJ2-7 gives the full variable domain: DSGVTQTPKHLITATGQRVTLRCSPRSGDLSVYWYQQSLDQGLQFLIQYYNGEERAKGNILERFSAQQFPDLHSELNLSSLELGDSALYFCASSPRLAGAYEQYFGPGTRLTVT.

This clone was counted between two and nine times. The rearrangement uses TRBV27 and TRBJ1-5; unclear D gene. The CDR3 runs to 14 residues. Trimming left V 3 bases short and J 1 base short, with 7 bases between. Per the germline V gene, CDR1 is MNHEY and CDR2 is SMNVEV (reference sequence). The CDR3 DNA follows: TGTGCCAGCAGTTTGGGAGGGAGCAATCAGCCCCAGCATTTT. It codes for CASSLGGSNQPQHF.

CDR3 amino acids: CATGLGGANVLTF. DNA for the CDR3: TGTGCCACCGGACTGGGAGGGGCCAACGTCCTGACTTTC. The chain has TRBV27 and TRBJ2-6; TRBD2 is a possible D gene (5 bases). This CDR3 contains 13 residues. Germline CDR1 and CDR2: MNHEY and SMNVEV (reference sequence). Deletions cut 10 bases from V and 4 bases from J, with 11 bases between.

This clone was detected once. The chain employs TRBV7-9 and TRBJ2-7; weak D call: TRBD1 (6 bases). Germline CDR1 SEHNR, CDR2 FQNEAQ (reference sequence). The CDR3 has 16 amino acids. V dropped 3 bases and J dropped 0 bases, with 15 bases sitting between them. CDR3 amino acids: CASSLSGALSSYEQYF. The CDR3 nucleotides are TGTGCCAGCAGCTTGTCAGGGGCCCTGAGCTCCTACGAGCAGTACTTC. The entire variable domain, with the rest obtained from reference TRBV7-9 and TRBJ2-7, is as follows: DTGVSQNPRHKITKRGQNVTFRCDPISEHNRLYWYRQTLGQGPEFLTYFQNEAQLEKSRLLSDRFSAERPKGSFSTLEIQRTEQGDSAMYLCASSLSGALSSYEQYFGPGTRLTVT.

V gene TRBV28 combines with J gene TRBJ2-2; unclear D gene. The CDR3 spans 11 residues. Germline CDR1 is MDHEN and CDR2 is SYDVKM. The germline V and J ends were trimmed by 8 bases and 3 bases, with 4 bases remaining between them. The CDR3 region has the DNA TGTGCCAGCGCCCACACCGGGGAGCTGTTTTTT. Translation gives CASAHTGELFF.

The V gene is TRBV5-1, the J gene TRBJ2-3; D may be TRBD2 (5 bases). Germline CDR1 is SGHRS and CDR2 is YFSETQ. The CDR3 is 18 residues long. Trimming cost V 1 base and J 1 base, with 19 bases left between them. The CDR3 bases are TGCGCCAGCAGCTTGCTGCCGACTAACCTAGCAGGCACAGATACGCAGTATTTT. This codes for CASSLLPTNLAGTDTQYF. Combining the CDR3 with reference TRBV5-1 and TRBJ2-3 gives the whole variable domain KAGVTQTPRYLIKTRGQQVTLSCSPISGHRSVSWYQQTPGQGLQFLFEYFSETQRNKGNFPGRFSGRQFSNSRSEMNVSTLELGDSALYLCASSLLPTNLAGTDTQYFGPGTRLTVL.

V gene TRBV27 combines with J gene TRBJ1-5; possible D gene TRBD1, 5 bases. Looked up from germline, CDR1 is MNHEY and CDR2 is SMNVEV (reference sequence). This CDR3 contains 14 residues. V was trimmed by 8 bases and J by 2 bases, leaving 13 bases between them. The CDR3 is CASGWAGGNQPQHF. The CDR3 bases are TGTGCCAGCGGCTGGGCGGGGGGCAATCAGCCCCAGCATTTT.